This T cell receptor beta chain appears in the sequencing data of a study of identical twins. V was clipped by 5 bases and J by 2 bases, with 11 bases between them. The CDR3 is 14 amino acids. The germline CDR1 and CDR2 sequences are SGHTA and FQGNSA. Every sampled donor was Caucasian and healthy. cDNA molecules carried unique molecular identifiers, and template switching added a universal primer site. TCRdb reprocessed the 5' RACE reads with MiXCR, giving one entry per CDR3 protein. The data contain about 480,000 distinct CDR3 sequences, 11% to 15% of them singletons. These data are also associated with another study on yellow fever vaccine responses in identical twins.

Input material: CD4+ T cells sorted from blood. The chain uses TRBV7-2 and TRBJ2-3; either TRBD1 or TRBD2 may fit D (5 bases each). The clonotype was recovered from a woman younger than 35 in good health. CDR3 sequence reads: CASSPGPYTDTQYF. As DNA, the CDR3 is TGTGCCAGCAGCCCGGGACCATACACAGATACGCAGTATTTT.